This is a list of T cell receptor beta chains from one sample in a study of cytomegalovirus exposure and HLA in healthy donors. The repertoire was sequenced with immunoSEQ multiplex PCR; TCRdb's copy has only in-frame clones and lacks some. The sample shows 60,000 to 75,000 clones, around 73% of them seen only once. The sequenced sample consisted of PBMCs. The receptors originated from a man aged 45-65 years in good health and CMV-seronegative. Each CDR3 is given with its conserved first and last residue. D genes are given only for firm matches. Rows give clone size only sometimes, using once, few, many, or a class for an expanded clone.

clone_size: few; j_call: TRBJ2-7; v_call: TRBV5-5; d_call: .; cdr3_nt: TGTGCCAGCAGCTTGGTAGAGGGGGCCTACGAGCAGTACTTC; cdr3_aa: CASSLVEGAYEQYF
clone_size: .; j_call: TRBJ1-6; v_call: TRBV9; d_call: .; cdr3_nt: TGTGCCAGCTTCCAGAAGGGAGAACGGTGGAATTCACCCCTCCACTTT; cdr3_aa: CASFQKGERWNSPLHF
clone_size: .; j_call: TRBJ2-5; v_call: TRBV29-1; d_call: TRBD1; cdr3_nt: TGCAGCGTTGGGGGCCAGGGGGAGATAAGCCCAGGGCAGTACTTC; cdr3_aa: CSVGGQGEISPGQYF
clone_size: .; j_call: TRBJ1-6; v_call: TRBV10-3; d_call: .; cdr3_nt: TGTGCCATCAGTGAGGGACAGACCTATAATTCACCCCTCCACTTT; cdr3_aa: CAISEGQTYNSPLHF
clone_size: .; j_call: TRBJ2-7; v_call: TRBV5-6; d_call: TRBD1; cdr3_nt: TGTGCCAGCAGCTTGTTAGTAAGCAGGGGGCGTTCCTACGAGCAGTACTTC; cdr3_aa: CASSLLVSRGRSYEQYF
clone_size: few; j_call: TRBJ2-5; v_call: TRBV9; d_call: .; cdr3_nt: TGTGCCAGCAGCGTAGCTGATTTTGGGGGGCAAGAGACCCAGTACTTC; cdr3_aa: CASSVADFGGQETQYF
clone_size: .; j_call: TRBJ1-2; v_call: TRBV18; d_call: .; cdr3_nt: TGTGCCAGCGCTTTGGAAGCAGGGATGATAAGACCCTATGGCTACACCTTC; cdr3_aa: CASALEAGMIRPYGYTF
clone_size: few; j_call: TRBJ1-2; v_call: TRBV20-1; d_call: TRBD1; cdr3_nt: TGCAGTGCCAGCGACAGGGGTGGCTACACCTTC; cdr3_aa: CSASDRGGYTF
clone_size: .; j_call: TRBJ2-7; v_call: TRBV5-1; d_call: TRBD1; cdr3_nt: TGCGCCAGCAGCTTGCGGGGACAGTACTCTCACGAGCAGTACTTC; cdr3_aa: CASSLRGQYSHEQYF
clone_size: once; j_call: TRBJ1-5; v_call: TRBV18; d_call: .; cdr3_nt: TGTGCCAGCTCACCGGGGCAGGGGTATAATCAGCCCCAGCATTTT; cdr3_aa: CASSPGQGYNQPQHF
clone_size: .; j_call: TRBJ2-5; v_call: TRBV5-4; d_call: .; cdr3_nt: TGTGCCAGCAGCTTGGCTGAAGAACACCCACAAGAGACCCAGTACTTC; cdr3_aa: CASSLAEEHPQETQYF
clone_size: few; j_call: TRBJ1-5; v_call: TRBV5-6; d_call: .; cdr3_nt: TGTGCCAGCAGCTTGCTAGACAGTATGAATCAGCCCCAGCATTTT; cdr3_aa: CASSLLDSMNQPQHF
clone_size: .; j_call: TRBJ2-7; v_call: TRBV21-1; d_call: .; cdr3_nt: TGTGCCAGCAGCAAACCTAGCCCGGGGCAGTACTTC; cdr3_aa: CASSKPSPGQYF
clone_size: .; j_call: TRBJ2-1; v_call: TRBV6-6; d_call: .; cdr3_nt: TGTGCCAGCAGTTCTTGGGGAGTCGAGGGATACAATGAGCAGTTCTTC; cdr3_aa: CASSSWGVEGYNEQFF
clone_size: .; j_call: TRBJ2-3; v_call: TRBV30; d_call: .; cdr3_nt: TGTGCCTGGAGTCACAGTCCTAGCACAGATACGCAGTATTTT; cdr3_aa: CAWSHSPSTDTQYF